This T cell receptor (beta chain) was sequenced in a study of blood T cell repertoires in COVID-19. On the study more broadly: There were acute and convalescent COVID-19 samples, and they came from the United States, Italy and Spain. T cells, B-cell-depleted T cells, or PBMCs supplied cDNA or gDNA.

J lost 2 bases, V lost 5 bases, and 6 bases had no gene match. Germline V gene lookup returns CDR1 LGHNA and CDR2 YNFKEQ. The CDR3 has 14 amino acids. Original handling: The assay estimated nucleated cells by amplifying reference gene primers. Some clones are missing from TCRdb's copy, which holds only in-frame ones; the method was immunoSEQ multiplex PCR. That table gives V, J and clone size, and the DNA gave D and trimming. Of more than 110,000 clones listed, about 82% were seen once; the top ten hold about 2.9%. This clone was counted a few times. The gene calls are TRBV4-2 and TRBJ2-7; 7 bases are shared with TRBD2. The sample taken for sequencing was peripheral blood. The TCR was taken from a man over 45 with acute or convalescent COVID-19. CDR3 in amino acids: CASSTLAETYEQYF. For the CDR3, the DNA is TGTGCCAGCAGCACCCTAGCGGAAACCTACGAGCAGTACTTC.